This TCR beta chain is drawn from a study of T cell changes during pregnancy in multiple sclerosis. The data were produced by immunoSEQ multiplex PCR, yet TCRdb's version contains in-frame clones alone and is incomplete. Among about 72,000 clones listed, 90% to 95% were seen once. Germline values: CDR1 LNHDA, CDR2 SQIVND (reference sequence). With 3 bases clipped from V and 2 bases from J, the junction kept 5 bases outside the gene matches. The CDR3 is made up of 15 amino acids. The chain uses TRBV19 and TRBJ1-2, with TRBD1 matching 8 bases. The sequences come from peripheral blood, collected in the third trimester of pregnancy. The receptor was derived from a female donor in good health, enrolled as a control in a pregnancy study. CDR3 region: CASSMRTGKNYGYTF. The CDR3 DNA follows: TGTGCCAGTAGTATGAGGACAGGGAAGAACTATGGCTACACCTTC. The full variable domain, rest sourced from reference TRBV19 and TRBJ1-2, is DGGITQSPKYLFRKEGQNVTLSCEQNLNHDAMYWYRQDPGQGLRLIYYSQIVNDFQKGDIAEGYSVSREKKESFPLTVTSAQKNPTAFYLCASSMRTGKNYGYTFGSGTRLTVV.